This paragraph reports one TCR beta chain. How the authors handled the data: Researchers report that nucleated cell counts were estimated from reference gene primer amplification. Repertoires were generated with immunoSEQ multiplex PCR, while TCRdb's copy carries only in-frame clones and drops some. From that table come the V and J calls and clone size; the DNA was used to work out D and trimming. The sample has around 200,000 clones, approximately 84% seen once. This sample stems from a study of blood T cell repertoires in COVID-19. Study in general: In each case, the material was cDNA or gDNA derived from T cells, B-cell-depleted T cells, or PBMCs.

The CDR3 loop spans 12 amino acids. V was pared by 5 bases and J by 9 bases, with 11 bases between. CDR1 and CDR2 (germline): SNHLY, FYNNEI. This receptor was obtained from a human donor in a cohort sampled during active COVID-19. The chain combines TRBV2 with TRBJ2-1, with D perhaps matching TRBD2 (6 bases). The sample taken for sequencing was peripheral blood. CDR3 sequence: CASSNSGSEQFF. The CDR3 nucleotides are TGTGCCAGCAGTAATAGCGGAAGTGAGCAGTTCTTC.